This T cell receptor beta chain was sequenced in a study of cytomegalovirus exposure and HLA in healthy donors. Whole-study results and caveats: Accounts indicate the classifier identified cytomegalovirus status with strong specificity and sensitivity. The authors later linked a missense DCLRE1C variant to TCR beta V- and J-gene trimming. In a later analysis, at a false discovery rate of 0.05, about 16,000 TCR beta sequences matched HLA alleles. For presence/absence analyses, sequencing depth was assumed to be roughly uniform across donors.

The CDR3 contains 15 residues. V shed 7 bases and J 2 bases; nucleotides not matched to a gene: 8. The germline CDR1 and CDR2 sequences are LNHDA and SQIVND (reference sequence). The PCR employed 60 Vbeta primers together with 13 Jbeta primers. Clones were sequenced by immunoSEQ multiplex PCR, and TCRdb holds only the in-frame ones, with some missing. The sample shows about 120,000 clones, 7% to 9.5% of them seen only once. Details on this clone: Its antigen remains unidentified.

V is TRBV19 and J is TRBJ1-2, with 9 nucleotides matching TRBD1. Sequencing input: PBMCs. The sequence was collected from a woman aged 40 to 50 in good health and CMV-seropositive. CDR3 bases: TGTGCCAGTAAAACTCTGGGGACAGGGAACTATGGCTACACCTTC. Protein product: CASKTLGTGNYGYTF.